The present TCR beta chain was sequenced within a study of blood T cells in healthy people across ages. The study, taken as a whole, reports: The recorded TCR beta diversity per million T cells decreased in a roughly linear manner with age.

V shed 7 bases and J 2 bases; nucleotides not matched to a gene: 13. Per germline, CDR1 SGHRS and CDR2 YFSETQ. There are 16 residues in the CDR3. The use of a sample-barcoded 5' primer and a J-beta primer mix characterized a second PCR of roughly 6 to 11 cycles. TCRdb called the 5' RACE reads again in MiXCR, with one record for every CDR3 protein. This table holds under 1,000,000 distinct CDR3 sequences, 36% found once. Each sample used at least 6 million PBMCs. This clonotype was observed at least ten times. Antigen specificity is unknown. The origin of this receptor is a man between 18 and 29 years old in good health. The sequencing input was blood. The chain couples TRBV5-1 to TRBJ2-5; 8 nucleotides match TRBD1. The CDR3 DNA is TGCGCCAGCGCCCGAGGGACAGGCGGCTTTCAAGAGACCCAGTACTTC. Amino acid sequence: CASARGTGGFQETQYF.